The source of this T cell receptor beta chain is a study of T cell repertoires in cytomegalovirus infection (dated by TCRdb to the late 2010s). Regarding the research as a whole: Because public TCR beta signatures pointed to carriage of CMV infection together with the matching HLA type, the HLA type of each donor mattered for the analysis.

The germline V and J ends show losses of 3 bases and 2 bases respectively, and no gene match explains 5 bases of the junction. Its CDR3 holds 15 amino acids, cysteine through phenylalanine. The sequence is cut down to CDR3 DNA, 45 bases in frame from base 1. The germline V gene (reference sequence) provides CDR1 LNHNV and CDR2 YYDKDF. Overall results and qualifications from the work: The ex vivo response was dominated by HLA-C-restricted CMV-specific TCR beta clonotypes, and the single most frequent clonotype in two of eight donors was supplied by these HLA-C-restricted clonotypes. Carriers of CMV infection plus the relevant HLA type were discriminated by the cumulative frequency of public TCR beta family members in the study cohort and in an independent roughly 350-donor cohort.

The reads were generated on an Illumina HiSeq 1500. TCRdb reprocessing: public reads trimmed at Q25 with fastp, clones called with MiXCR, in-frame beta chains kept. A single entry per CDR3 protein holds the most common genes and DNA from its merged rows. This sample gives some 450,000 distinct CDR3 sequences in total; 25% to 40% of them show up just once. Roughly an eighth of the sample is held by the ten biggest clonotypes. This clonotype was seen ten or more times. The antigen it binds to is not known. Qualities for individual bases were not recorded, and no much larger clone is one base off. Sample: PBMCs. The source is a human donor in good health (CMV status not recorded). Some clones in this sample may be carry-over from other donors' samples. The V and J segments used are TRBV15 and TRBJ2-3; 7 junctional bases match TRBD2. This receptor carries the CDR3 CATSRAGTNTDTQYF. The sequenced DNA is TGTGCCACCAGCAGGGCCGGGACTAACACAGATACGCAGTATTTT.